This T cell receptor beta chain was retrieved from a study of T-cell memory formation after mild COVID-19 (dated by TCRdb to the early 2020s). In terms of the full investigation: TCR sequence clusters from the two donors were largely donor specific. T-cell clones expanding and contracting after mild COVID-19 in a couple of donors were tracked by longitudinal TCRalpha and TCRbeta repertoire sequencing. Two young, previously healthy adult volunteers, one female and one male, were included in the cohort.

Broader findings and caveats from the paper: The second-wave clones that peaked on day 37 were not confirmed to be SARS-CoV-2 specific. From day 15 to 85, contracting clones showed balanced CD4/CD8 phenotypes, whereas a second wave of clones that expanded from day 15 to 37 leaned towards CD4+. Contracting CD4+ clones turned up mainly in the CM and EM memory subsets, whereas EMRA was where CD8+ clones were enriched. The detection of some responding clones in pre-infection memory suggests that pre-existing cross-reactive memory T cells joined the SARS-CoV-2 response. Only a couple of mild cases were covered in the study, and larger cohorts including severe cases with pre-infection samples were considered necessary.

Ficoll-Paque density gradient centrifugation was the method used to isolate PBMCs. Trimmed from V: 4 bases; trimmed from J: 6 bases; junction bases lacking a gene match: 10. The CDR3 contains 14 residues, cysteine and phenylalanine counted. The CDR3 DNA has 42 bases and is translated from base 1. CDR1 and CDR2 are drawn from the germline V gene: SGHRS, YFSETQ. TCRdb shows the sequencer as Illumina NovaSeq 6000. Using 5'RACE with constant-segment primers, TCRalpha and TCRbeta cDNA libraries were constructed, with sample barcodes and unique molecular identifiers added in the process. Trizol reagent was used to extract RNA from every sample. Amplification of the libraries took two PCR steps, and the second step added a second sample barcode plus Illumina TruSeq adapters. Libraries were sequenced on an Illumina NovaSeq with 2 x 150 bp paired-end reads. As for the original processing: Reads were demultiplexed and collapsed into UMI-guided consensus sequences with migec v1.2.7. Using mixcr v2.1.11, UMI consensuses were aligned to TRA and TRB V and J templates and then assembled into clonotypes. Expanded or contracted clonotypes were those called significant by both edgeR and NoisET, with noise models trained on biological replicates. edgeR calls used a false discovery rate-adjusted p below 0.01 and a log2 fold-change threshold of 1. As an exploratory analysis of dynamics, max-normalized trajectories of the 1000 most abundant clonotypes were examined with PCA combined with hierarchical clustering. The CD4 or CD8 phenotype of responding clones was assigned using the separately sequenced CD4+ and CD8+ repertoires. TCRdb redid the processing of the public reads, applying fastp at Q25 and MiXCR, and retained in-frame beta chains. When rows share a CDR3 protein, they turn into one entry using the most common DNA and genes. These V and J calls derive from TCRdb rather than the authors' analysis. This sample comprises fewer than 350,000 distinct CDR3 sequences, roughly 18% of them detected only once. The ten top clones hold under 25% of the sample.

Regarding this clonotype: Its binding antigen is unknown. The sample holds no much larger clone one base away, and base qualities are not on file.

This receptor chain uses TRBV5-1 and TRBJ2-7, with TRBD2 identical over 7 junction bases. The TCR sequence derives from a man aged 18 to 35 who had mild COVID-19 (a few samples of this study predate the infection). The sample titles of this study are shuffled in the database, so cell type and time point are left out; the donor was told from shared clones. Source material: PBMCs or a T cell subset sorted from them (not recorded which). In nucleotide form, the sequence is TGCGCCAGCAGCCGGACCTGGGAGGGGTTCGAGCAGTACTTC. Translated, this is CASSRTWEGFEQYF.